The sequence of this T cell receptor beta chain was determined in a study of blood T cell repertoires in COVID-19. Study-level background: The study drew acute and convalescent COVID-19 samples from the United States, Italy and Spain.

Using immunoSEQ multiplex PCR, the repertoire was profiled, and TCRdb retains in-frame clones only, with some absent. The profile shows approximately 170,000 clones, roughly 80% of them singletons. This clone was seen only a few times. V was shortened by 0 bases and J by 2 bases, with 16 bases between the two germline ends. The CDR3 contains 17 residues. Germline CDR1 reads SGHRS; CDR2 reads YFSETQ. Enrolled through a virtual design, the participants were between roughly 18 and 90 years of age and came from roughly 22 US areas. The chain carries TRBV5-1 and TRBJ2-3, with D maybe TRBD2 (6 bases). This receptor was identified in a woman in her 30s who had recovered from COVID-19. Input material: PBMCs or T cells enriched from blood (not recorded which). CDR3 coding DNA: TGCGCCAGCAGCTTGGTAGGCCGGACTACCAACACAGATACGCAGTATTTT. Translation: CASSLVGRTTNTDTQYF.